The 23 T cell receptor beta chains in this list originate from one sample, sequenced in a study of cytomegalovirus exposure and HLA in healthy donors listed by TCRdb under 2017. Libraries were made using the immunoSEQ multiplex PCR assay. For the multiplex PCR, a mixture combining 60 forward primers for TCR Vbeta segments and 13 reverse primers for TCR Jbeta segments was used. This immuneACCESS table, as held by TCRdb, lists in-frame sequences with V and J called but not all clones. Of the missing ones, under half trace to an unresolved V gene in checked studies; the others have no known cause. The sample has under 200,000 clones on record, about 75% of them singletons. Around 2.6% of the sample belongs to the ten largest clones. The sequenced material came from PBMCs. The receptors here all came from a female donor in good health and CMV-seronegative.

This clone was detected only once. Here the CDR3 reads CASSLSTGVMGKETQYF. The CDR3 DNA sequence: TGTGCCAGCAGTTTATCTACAGGAGTTATGGGAAAAGAGACCCAGTACTTC. This chain links TRBV28 with TRBJ2-5; D is perhaps TRBD1 (5 bases). Germline V CDR1 and CDR2: MDHEN, SYDVKM. The V end was cut by 1 base, the J end by 3 bases, with 18 bases between. The CDR3 has 17 amino acids.

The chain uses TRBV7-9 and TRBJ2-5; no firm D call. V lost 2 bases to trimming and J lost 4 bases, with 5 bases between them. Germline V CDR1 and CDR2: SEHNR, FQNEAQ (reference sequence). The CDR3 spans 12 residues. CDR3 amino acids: CASSLTAETQYF. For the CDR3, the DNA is TGTGCCAGCAGCTTAACAGCAGAGACCCAGTACTTC.

CDR3 bases: TGCGCCAGCAGCCGGAGTCCATTAGCGGGTGAAGATACGCAGTATTTT. It specifies CASSRSPLAGEDTQYF. This chain links TRBV4-1 with TRBJ2-3, with 7 bases that match TRBD2. The CDR3 is 16 amino acids. Per germline, CDR1 MGHRA and CDR2 YSYEKL. V dropped 4 bases and J dropped 5; count of bases not matched to a gene: 12.

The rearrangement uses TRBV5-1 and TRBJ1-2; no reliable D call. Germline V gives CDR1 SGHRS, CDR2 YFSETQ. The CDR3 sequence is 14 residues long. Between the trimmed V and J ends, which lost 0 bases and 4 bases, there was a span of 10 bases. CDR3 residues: CASSLEADIYGYTF. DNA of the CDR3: TGCGCCAGCAGCTTGGAGGCAGACATCTATGGCTACACCTTC.

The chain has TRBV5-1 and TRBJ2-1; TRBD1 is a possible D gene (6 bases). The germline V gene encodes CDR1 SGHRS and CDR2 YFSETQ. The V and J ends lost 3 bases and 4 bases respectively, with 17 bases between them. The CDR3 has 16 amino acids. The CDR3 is CASSSTPGTFYNEQFF. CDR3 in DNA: TGCGCCAGCAGCTCAACCCCCGGGACATTTTACAATGAGCAGTTCTTC.

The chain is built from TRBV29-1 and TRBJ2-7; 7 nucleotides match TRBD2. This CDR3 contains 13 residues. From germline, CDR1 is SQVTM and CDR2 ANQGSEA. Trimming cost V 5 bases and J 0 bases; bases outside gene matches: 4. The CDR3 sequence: CSVIAGDSYEQYF. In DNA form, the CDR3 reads TGCAGCGTTATCGCGGGGGACTCCTACGAGCAGTACTTC.

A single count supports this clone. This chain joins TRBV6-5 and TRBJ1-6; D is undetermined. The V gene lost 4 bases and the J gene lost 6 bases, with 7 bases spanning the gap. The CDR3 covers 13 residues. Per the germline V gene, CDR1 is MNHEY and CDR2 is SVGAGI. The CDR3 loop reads CASSSGSNSPLHF. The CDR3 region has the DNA TGTGCCAGCAGTTCGGGGAGTAATTCACCCCTCCACTTT.

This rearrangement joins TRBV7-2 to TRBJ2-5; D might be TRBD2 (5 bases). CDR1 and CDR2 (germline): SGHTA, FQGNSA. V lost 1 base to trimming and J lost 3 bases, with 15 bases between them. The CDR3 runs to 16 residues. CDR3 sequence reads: CASSLVISLAEETQYF. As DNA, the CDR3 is TGTGCCAGCAGCTTAGTAATAAGCCTAGCTGAAGAGACCCAGTACTTC.

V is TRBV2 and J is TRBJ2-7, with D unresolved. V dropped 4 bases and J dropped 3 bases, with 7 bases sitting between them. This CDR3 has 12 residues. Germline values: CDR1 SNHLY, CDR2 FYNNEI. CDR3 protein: CASSVASYEQYF. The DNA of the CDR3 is TGTGCCAGCAGTGTGGCTAGCTACGAGCAGTACTTC.

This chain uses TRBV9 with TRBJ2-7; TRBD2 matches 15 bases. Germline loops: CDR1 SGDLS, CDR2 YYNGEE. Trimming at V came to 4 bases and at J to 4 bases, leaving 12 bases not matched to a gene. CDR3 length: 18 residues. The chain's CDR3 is CASSRGTSGGPQSYEQYF. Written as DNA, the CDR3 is TGTGCCAGCAGCCGCGGGACTAGCGGGGGGCCACAGAGTTACGAGCAGTACTTC. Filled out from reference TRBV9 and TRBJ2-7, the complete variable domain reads DSGVTQTPKHLITATGQRVTLRCSPRSGDLSVYWYQQSLDQGLQFLIQYYNGEERAKGNILERFSAQQFPDLHSELNLSSLELGDSALYFCASSRGTSGGPQSYEQYFGPGTRLTVT.

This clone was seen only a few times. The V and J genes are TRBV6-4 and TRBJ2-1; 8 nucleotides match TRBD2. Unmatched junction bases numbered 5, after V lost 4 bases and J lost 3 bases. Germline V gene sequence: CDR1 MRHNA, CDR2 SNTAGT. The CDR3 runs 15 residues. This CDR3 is CASSVGAGDYNEQFF. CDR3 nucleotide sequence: TGTGCCAGCAGTGTCGGAGCGGGGGACTACAATGAGCAGTTCTTC.

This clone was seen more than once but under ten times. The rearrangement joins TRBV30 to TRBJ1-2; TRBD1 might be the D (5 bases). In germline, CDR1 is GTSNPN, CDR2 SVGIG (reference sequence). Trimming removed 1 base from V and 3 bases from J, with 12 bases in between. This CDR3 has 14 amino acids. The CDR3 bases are TGTGCCTGGAGTGAGAACTGGGGGGACTATGGCTACACCTTC. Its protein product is CAWSENWGDYGYTF.

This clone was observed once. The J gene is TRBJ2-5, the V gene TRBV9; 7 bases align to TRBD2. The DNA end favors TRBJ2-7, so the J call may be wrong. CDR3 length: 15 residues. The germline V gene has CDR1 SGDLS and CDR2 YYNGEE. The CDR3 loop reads CASSISTSHGYEQYF. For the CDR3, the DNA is TGTGCCAGCAGCATCTCGACTAGCCATGGGTACGAGCAGTACTTC.

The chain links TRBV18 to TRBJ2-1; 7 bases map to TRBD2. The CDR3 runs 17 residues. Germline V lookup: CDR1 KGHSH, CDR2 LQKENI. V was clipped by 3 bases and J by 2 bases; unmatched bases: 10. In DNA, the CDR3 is TGTGCCAGCTCACCGAACCTACTAGCGCCGACCTACAATGAGCAGTTCTTC. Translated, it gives CASSPNLLAPTYNEQFF.

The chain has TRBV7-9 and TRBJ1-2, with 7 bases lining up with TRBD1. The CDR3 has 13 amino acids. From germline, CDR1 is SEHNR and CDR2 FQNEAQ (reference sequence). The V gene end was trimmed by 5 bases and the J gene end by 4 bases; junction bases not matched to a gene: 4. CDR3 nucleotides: TGTGCCAGCAGCCCGGGGACAGTCTATGGCTACACCTTC. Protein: CASSPGTVYGYTF.

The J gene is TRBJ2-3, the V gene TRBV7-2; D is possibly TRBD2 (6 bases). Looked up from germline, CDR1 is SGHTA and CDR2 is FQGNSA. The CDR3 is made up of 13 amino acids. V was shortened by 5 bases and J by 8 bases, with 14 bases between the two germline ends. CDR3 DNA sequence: TGTGCCAGCAGCCCGAGTCAGGAGGGTACGCAGTATTTT. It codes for CASSPSQEGTQYF.

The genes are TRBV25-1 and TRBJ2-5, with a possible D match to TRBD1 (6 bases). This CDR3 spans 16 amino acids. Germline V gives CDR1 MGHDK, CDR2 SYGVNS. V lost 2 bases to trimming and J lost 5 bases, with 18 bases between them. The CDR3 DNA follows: TGTGCCAGCAGTGAACCCCCCCCACAGGGCTGGGAGACCCAGTACTTC. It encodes CASSEPPPQGWETQYF.

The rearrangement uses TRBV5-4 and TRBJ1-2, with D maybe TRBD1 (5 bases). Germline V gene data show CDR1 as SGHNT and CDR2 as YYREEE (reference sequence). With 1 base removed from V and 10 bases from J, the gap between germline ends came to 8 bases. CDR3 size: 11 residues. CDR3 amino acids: CASSLQGSYTF. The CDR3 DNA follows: TGTGCCAGCAGCTTGCAGGGTTCCTACACCTTC.

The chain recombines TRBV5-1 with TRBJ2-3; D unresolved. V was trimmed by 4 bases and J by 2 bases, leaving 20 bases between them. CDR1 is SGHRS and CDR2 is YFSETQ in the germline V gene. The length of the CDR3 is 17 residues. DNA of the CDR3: TGCGCCAGCAGCCTCATGGTAGCCGCAGCCCCCACAGATACGCAGTATTTT. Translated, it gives CASSLMVAAAPTDTQYF.

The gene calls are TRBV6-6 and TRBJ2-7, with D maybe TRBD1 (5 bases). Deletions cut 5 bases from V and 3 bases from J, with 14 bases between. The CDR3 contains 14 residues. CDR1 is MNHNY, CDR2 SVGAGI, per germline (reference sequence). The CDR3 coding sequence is TGTGCCAGCAGTGGCCGGGCCCAGGGCTACGAGCAGTACTTC. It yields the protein CASSGRAQGYEQYF.

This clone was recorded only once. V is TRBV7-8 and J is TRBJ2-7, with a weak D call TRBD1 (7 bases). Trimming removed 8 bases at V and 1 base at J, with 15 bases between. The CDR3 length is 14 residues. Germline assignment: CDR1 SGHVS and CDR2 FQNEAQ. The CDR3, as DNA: TGTGCCAGCCGACCGGCGGGACAGTCCTACGAGCAGTACTTC. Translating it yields CASRPAGQSYEQYF.

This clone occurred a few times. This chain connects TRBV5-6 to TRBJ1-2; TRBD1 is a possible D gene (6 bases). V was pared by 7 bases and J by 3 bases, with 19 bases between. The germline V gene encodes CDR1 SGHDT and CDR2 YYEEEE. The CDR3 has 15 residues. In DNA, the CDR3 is TGTGCCAGCCAAAGGGGGGGGCGCTCAGACTATGGCTACACCTTC. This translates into CASQRGGRSDYGYTF.

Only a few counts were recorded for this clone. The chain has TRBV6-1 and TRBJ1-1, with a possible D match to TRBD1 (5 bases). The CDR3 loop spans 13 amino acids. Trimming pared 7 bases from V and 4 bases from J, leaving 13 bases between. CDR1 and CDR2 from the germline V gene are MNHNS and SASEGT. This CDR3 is CASIRQQGTEAFF. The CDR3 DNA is TGTGCCAGCATTAGACAGCAAGGCACTGAAGCTTTCTTT.